The sample holds a few counts of the clone carrying this TCR beta chain. It was cDNA, reverse transcribed from extracted RNA, that served as the sequencing template. Only in-frame clones appear in the TCRdb table, and some are missing; sequencing was by immunoSEQ multiplex PCR. The sample records around 250,000 clones, roughly two thirds being singletons. In germline, CDR1 is GTSNPN, CDR2 SVGIG (reference sequence). This CDR3 comprises 15 residues. After removal of 1 base from V and 7 bases from J, the junction contained 7 bases not matched to a gene. The source of the sample is a study of CD8+ T cells in alopecia areata. Study background: Twice daily, treated patients received 5 to 10 mg of oral tofacitinib.

This TCR was sampled from a human donor with alopecia areata. The J gene is TRBJ1-6, the V gene TRBV30; 7 bases map to TRBD1. The sample consisted of CD4+ T cells sorted from blood, taken at week 0. The CDR3 DNA is TGTGCCTGGAGTGCCCCACCAGGGGGGAATTCACCCCTCCACTTT. It translates to CAWSAPPGGNSPLHF.